The next 20 T cell receptor beta chains were all read from a single sample in a study of T-cell memory formation after mild COVID-19. TCRdb redid the calling of the 5' RACE reads with MiXCR, one entry per CDR3 protein. The sample records 150,000 or so distinct CDR3 sequences, roughly a quarter being singletons. The sample taken for sequencing was PBMCs or a T cell subset sorted from them (not recorded which). The receptors originated from an adult woman who had mild COVID-19 (a few samples of this study predate the infection). Cell type and time point are not known.

This clonotype was found a few times. The chain couples TRBV2 to TRBJ1-1; TRBD1 is a possible D gene (6 bases). The V gene's germline CDR1 is SNHLY and CDR2 FYNNEI. With 4 bases removed from V and 0 bases from J, the gap between germline ends came to 9 bases. This CDR3 contains 14 residues. The DNA for the CDR3 is TGTGCCAGCAGTGGGCCAGGGGTGAACACTGAAGCTTTCTTT. As protein: CASSGPGVNTEAFF.

The sample holds one count of this clonotype. J is TRBJ2-3 and V is TRBV20-1; the D gene is possibly TRBD2 (6 bases). This CDR3 spans 15 amino acids. V was pared by 6 bases and J by 3 bases, with 19 bases between. The germline gives CDR1 DFQATT, CDR2 SNEGSKA (reference sequence). The chain's CDR3 is CSAATSPGVTDTQYF. CDR3 sequence (DNA): TGCAGTGCCGCAACTAGCCCCGGAGTTACAGATACGCAGTATTTT.

This clonotype was detected only a few times. The rearrangement joins TRBV5-1 to TRBJ2-2; D is possibly TRBD2 (6 bases). The CDR3 covers 15 residues. In germline, CDR1 is SGHRS, CDR2 YFSETQ. The V gene lost 1 base and the J gene lost 4 bases, with 11 bases spanning the gap. The CDR3 nucleotides read TGCGCCAGCAGCTTGTCCGGGGGATCCACCGGGGAGCTGTTTTTT. Its protein is CASSLSGGSTGELFF.

The CDR3: CASRELAGGGTDTQYF. As DNA, the CDR3 is TGTGCCAGCAGGGAACTAGCGGGAGGCGGAACAGATACGCAGTATTTT. This chain uses TRBV3-1 with TRBJ2-3; 12 nucleotides match TRBD2. V trimming: 6 bases; J trimming: 3 bases; junction bases outside the gene matches: 7. The CDR3 is 16 residues long. The germline V gene has CDR1 LGHDT and CDR2 YNNKEL (reference sequence).

This clonotype has just one count. J is TRBJ2-7 and V is TRBV29-1; TRBD2 aligns across 8 bases. Trimming took 8 bases from V and 6 from J; bases not matched to a gene: 12. The CDR3 consists of 13 residues. The germline gives CDR1 SQVTM, CDR2 ANQGSEA. The CDR3 protein is CSSLDGGASEQYF. Written as DNA, the CDR3 is TGCAGCTCTCTCGACGGGGGGGCCAGCGAGCAGTACTTC.

This clonotype has only a few counts. V gene TRBV13 combines with J gene TRBJ2-1; 11 bases fit TRBD2. CDR3 length: 14 amino acids. V lost 6 bases and J lost 8; bases outside the gene matches: 6. The germline CDR1 and CDR2 sequences are PRHDT and FYEKMQ (reference sequence). This chain's CDR3 is CASRALAGGYEQFF. The CDR3, as DNA: TGTGCCAGCAGGGCCCTAGCGGGAGGATATGAGCAGTTCTTC.

This clonotype was observed once. The chain combines TRBV6-5 with TRBJ2-7; a possible D gene is TRBD2 (7 bases). The germline CDR1 and CDR2 sequences are MNHEY and SVGAGI. With 2 bases removed from V and 5 bases from J, the gap between germline ends came to 16 bases. This CDR3 contains 15 residues. The CDR3 DNA reads TGTGCCAGCAGTTACGGGGGCAGCGGGGTCGACGAGCAGTACTTC. This sequence encodes CASSYGGSGVDEQYF.

This clonotype has just one count. The chain recombines TRBV6-4 with TRBJ2-2; D ambiguous. The ends were cut back, 0 bases at V and 5 bases at J, with 4 bases in the middle. In germline, CDR1 is MRHNA, CDR2 SNTAGT. This CDR3 region has 13 residues. CDR3 protein: CASSDSGTGELFF. CDR3 DNA sequence: TGTGCCAGCAGTGACTCGGGTACCGGGGAGCTGTTTTTT.

The chain joins TRBV5-1 to TRBJ1-2, with TRBD1 as a possible D gene (5 bases). The CDR3 has 14 residues. Per the germline V gene, CDR1 is SGHRS and CDR2 is YFSETQ. The V end was cut by 6 bases, the J end by 3 bases, with 15 bases between. CDR3 region: CASTPGEGDYGYTF. The DNA for the CDR3 is TGCGCCAGCACCCCCGGGGAAGGGGACTATGGCTACACCTTC.

This clonotype was found a few times. The chain combines TRBV5-1 with TRBJ2-3, with 11 bases matching TRBD2. This CDR3 has 15 residues. With V trimmed by 3 bases and J by 3 bases, 3 bases remained unmatched. Germline V CDR1 and CDR2: SGHRS, YFSETQ. CDR3 sequence: CASSWGLAATDTQYF. CDR3 bases: TGCGCCAGCAGCTGGGGACTAGCGGCGACAGATACGCAGTATTTT.

There are a few counts of this clonotype. The chain links TRBV7-8 to TRBJ2-7, with no clear D. V lost 3 bases, J lost 2 bases, and 8 bases lay in between. Germline V gene data show CDR1 as SGHVS and CDR2 as FQNEAQ. CDR3 length: 13 amino acids. The CDR3 DNA follows: TGTGCCAGCAGCTTTGCGAGTACCTACGAGCAGTACTTC. This translates into CASSFASTYEQYF. Variable domain in full (rest from reference TRBV7-8 and TRBJ2-7): GAGVSQSPRYKVAKRGQDVALRCDPISGHVSLFWYQQALGQGPEFLTYFQNEAQLDKSGLPSDRFFAERPEGSVSTLKIQRTQQEDSAVYLCASSFASTYEQYFGPGTRLTVT.

The chain joins TRBV7-6 to TRBJ2-7; 10 bases fit TRBD2. The germline V gene encodes CDR1 SGHVS and CDR2 FNYEAQ. The CDR3 covers 16 residues. Germline trimming cut 5 bases from V and 2 bases from J; bases unmatched to any gene: 9. CDR3 DNA sequence: TGTGCCAGCAGCAAAAAAGCGGGAGGGCGGCCCTACGAGCAGTACTTC. This gives the protein CASSKKAGGRPYEQYF.

This clonotype was observed many times. The chain uses TRBV13 and TRBJ2-1, with 9 nucleotides matching TRBD2. Trimming cost V 0 bases and J 6 bases; bases outside gene matches: 18. Germline V gives CDR1 PRHDT, CDR2 FYEKMQ (reference sequence). The CDR3 runs 20 residues. The CDR3 bases are TGTGCCAGCAGCTTAGGTCCCTCCTCCCTGTTAGGGCGGGAGGGCAATGAGCAGTTCTTC. Its protein product is CASSLGPSSLLGREGNEQFF.

As to this clonotype: One junction end disagrees with the germline gene, perhaps due to a read error. The V and J genes are TRBV4-1 and TRBJ2-1, with 9 bases aligning to TRBD1. The CDR3 runs 15 residues. The germline CDR1 and CDR2 sequences are MGHRA and YSYEKL. This CDR3 is CASGQGTGFYNEQFF. CDR3 in DNA: TGCGCCAGCGGCCAGGGGACAGGGTTCTACAATGAGCAGTTCTTC.

This clonotype was observed a handful of times. The chain recombines TRBV6-5 with TRBJ1-2; D is uncertain. Trimming removed 3 bases from V and 0 bases from J, with 5 bases in between. This CDR3 contains 13 residues. Germline V lookup: CDR1 MNHEY, CDR2 SVGAGI. In DNA form, the CDR3 reads TGTGCCAGCAGTTATGGGGCTAACTATGGCTACACCTTC. This codes for CASSYGANYGYTF.

The CDR3 region is CASRAWAGELFF. CDR3 nucleotide sequence: TGCGCCAGCAGAGCGTGGGCCGGGGAGCTGTTTTTT. The chain has TRBV5-1 and TRBJ2-2; no clear D gene. CDR1 and CDR2 (germline): SGHRS, YFSETQ. Between the trimmed V and J ends, which lost 5 bases and 6 bases, there was a span of 8 bases. The CDR3 consists of 12 residues.

This clonotype was found a few times. The chain is built from TRBV20-1 and TRBJ2-7, with 9 bases lining up with TRBD1. Germline lookup yields CDR1 DFQATT and CDR2 SNEGSKA (reference sequence). Losses at the gene ends were 0 bases for V and 4 bases for J; bases not matched to a gene: 7. The CDR3 is 15 residues long. The CDR3 DNA reads TGCAGTGCTAGAGACTCGGGACAGGGCTCGTACGAGCAGTACTTC. It is translated as CSARDSGQGSYEQYF.

V gene TRBV3-1 combines with J gene TRBJ1-1; TRBD1 is a possible D gene (6 bases). The CDR3 loop spans 20 amino acids. Trimming stripped 0 bases from V and 3 bases from J, with 26 bases between. Germline V gives CDR1 LGHDT, CDR2 YNNKEL (reference sequence). The CDR3, as DNA: TGTGCCAGCAGCCAAGAGGGGACACTCGGGCAGGGCGAGTGGGACACTGAAGCTTTCTTT. Residues: CASSQEGTLGQGEWDTEAFF.

There are a few counts of this clonotype. The V and J genes are TRBV19 and TRBJ2-7, with 11 bases that match TRBD1. Germline-derived CDR1 and CDR2 are LNHDA and SQIVND (reference sequence). The V segment lost 7 bases and the J segment 1 base; nucleotides outside the gene matches: 6. The CDR3 loop spans 15 amino acids. CDR3 residues: CASTPGQGGSYEQYF. CDR3 DNA sequence: TGTGCCAGTACCCCGGGACAGGGGGGATCCTACGAGCAGTACTTC.

V gene TRBV6-6 combines with J gene TRBJ1-5; D gene ambiguous. The CDR3 totals 14 residues. V was clipped by 6 bases and J by 0 bases, with 9 bases between them. Germline V gives CDR1 MNHNY, CDR2 SVGAGI (reference sequence). The CDR3 nucleotides are TGTGCCAGCAGACAGTGGGGTAGCAATCAGCCCCAGCATTTT. Amino acids: CASRQWGSNQPQHF.